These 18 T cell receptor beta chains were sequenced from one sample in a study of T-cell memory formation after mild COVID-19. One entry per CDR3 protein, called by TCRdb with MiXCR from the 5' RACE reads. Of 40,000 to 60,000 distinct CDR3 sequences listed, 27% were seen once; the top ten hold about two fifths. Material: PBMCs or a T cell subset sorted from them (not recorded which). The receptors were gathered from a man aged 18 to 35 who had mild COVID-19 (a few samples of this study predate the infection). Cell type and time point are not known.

The chain's CDR3 is CASSLDGAWLSNEQFF. DNA of the CDR3: TGCGCCAGCAGCTTGGATGGAGCATGGTTGTCCAATGAGCAGTTCTTC. The chain joins TRBV5-1 to TRBJ2-1; D unclear. CDR3 length: 16 residues. Germline assignment: CDR1 SGHRS and CDR2 YFSETQ. With 0 bases removed from V and 6 bases from J, the gap between germline ends came to 16 bases.

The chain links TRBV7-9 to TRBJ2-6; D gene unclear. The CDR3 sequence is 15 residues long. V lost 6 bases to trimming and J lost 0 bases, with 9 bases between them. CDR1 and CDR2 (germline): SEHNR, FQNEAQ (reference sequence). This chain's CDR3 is CASSFRDSGANVLTF. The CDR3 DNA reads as TGTGCCAGCAGTTTTAGAGACTCTGGGGCCAACGTCCTGACTTTC.

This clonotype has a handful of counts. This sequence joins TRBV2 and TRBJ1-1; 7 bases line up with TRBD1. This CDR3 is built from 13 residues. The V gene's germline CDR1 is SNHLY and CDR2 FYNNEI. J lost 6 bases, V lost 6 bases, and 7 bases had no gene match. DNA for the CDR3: TGTGCCAGCAGGCAGGGGGTCGTCGCTGAAGCTTTCTTT. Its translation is CASRQGVVAEAFF.

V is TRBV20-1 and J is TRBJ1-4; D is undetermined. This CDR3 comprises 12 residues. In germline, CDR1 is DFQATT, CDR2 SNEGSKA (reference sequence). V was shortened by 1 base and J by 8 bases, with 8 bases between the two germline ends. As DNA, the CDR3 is TGCAGTGCTAGAGCCCTAAGGGAAAAACTGTTTTTT. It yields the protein CSARALREKLFF.

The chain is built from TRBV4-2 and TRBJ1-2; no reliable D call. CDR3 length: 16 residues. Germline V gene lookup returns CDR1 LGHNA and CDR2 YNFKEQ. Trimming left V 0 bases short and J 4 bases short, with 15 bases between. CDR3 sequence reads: CASSQDTQILPYGYTF. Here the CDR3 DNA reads TGTGCCAGCAGCCAAGATACGCAGATTCTACCCTATGGCTACACCTTC.

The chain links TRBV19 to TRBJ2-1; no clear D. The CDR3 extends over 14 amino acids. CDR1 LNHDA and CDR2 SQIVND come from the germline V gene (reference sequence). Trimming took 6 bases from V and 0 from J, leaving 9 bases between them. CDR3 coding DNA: TGTGCCAGTAGGTCAGCGAGCTCCTACAATGAGCAGTTCTTC. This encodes CASRSASSYNEQFF.

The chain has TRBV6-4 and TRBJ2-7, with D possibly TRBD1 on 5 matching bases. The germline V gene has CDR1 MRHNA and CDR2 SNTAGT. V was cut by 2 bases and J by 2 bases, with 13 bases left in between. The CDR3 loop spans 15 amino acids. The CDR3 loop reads CASSDKQVETYEQYF. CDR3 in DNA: TGTGCCAGCAGTGACAAACAGGTGGAGACCTACGAGCAGTACTTC.

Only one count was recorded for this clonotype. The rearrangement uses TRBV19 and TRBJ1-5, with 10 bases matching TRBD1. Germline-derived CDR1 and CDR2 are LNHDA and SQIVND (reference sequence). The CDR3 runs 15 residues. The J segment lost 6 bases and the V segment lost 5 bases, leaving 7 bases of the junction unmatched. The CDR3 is CASSGTGARSQPQHF. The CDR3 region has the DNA TGTGCCAGTAGTGGGACAGGGGCGCGTAGTCAGCCCCAGCATTTT.

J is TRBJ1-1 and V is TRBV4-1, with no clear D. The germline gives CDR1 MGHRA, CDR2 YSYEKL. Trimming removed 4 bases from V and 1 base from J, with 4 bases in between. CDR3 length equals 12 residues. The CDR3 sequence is CASSRGNTEAFF. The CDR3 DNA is TGCGCCAGCAGCCGGGGGAACACTGAAGCTTTCTTT.

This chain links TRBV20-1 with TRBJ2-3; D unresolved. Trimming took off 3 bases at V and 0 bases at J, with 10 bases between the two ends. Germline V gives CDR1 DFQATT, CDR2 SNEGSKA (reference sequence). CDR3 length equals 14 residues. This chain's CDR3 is CSARPPFSTDTQYF. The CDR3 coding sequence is TGCAGTGCTAGGCCCCCGTTTAGCACAGATACGCAGTATTTT.

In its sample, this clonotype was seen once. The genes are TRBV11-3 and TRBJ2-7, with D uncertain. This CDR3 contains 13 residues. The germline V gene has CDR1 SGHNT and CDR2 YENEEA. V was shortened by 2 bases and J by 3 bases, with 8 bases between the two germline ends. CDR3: CASSLWSGYEQYF. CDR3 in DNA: TGTGCCAGCAGCTTATGGTCGGGCTACGAGCAGTACTTC.

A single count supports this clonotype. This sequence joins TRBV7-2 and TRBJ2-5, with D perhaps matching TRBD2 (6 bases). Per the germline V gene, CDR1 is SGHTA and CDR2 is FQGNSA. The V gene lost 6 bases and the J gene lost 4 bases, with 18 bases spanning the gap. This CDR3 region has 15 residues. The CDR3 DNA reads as TGTGCCAGCAGTTTACTGGGCGGGGTCATAGAGACCCAGTACTTC. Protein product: CASSLLGGVIETQYF.

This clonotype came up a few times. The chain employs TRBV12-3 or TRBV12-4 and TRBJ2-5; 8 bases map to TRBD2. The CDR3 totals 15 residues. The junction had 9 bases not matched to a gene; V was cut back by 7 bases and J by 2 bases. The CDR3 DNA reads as TGTGCCAGCACCCATGTCGGGGGGGGGCAAGAGACCCAGTACTTC. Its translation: CASTHVGGGQETQYF.

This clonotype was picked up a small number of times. Written as DNA, the CDR3 is TGTGCCAGCAGCTTAACCGAGACCCAGTACTTC. Protein: CASSLTETQYF. This rearrangement joins TRBV7-9 to TRBJ2-5; D is undetermined. The ends were cut back, 2 bases at V and 5 bases at J, with 3 bases in the middle. There are 11 residues in the CDR3. Germline assignment: CDR1 SEHNR and CDR2 FQNEAQ (reference sequence).

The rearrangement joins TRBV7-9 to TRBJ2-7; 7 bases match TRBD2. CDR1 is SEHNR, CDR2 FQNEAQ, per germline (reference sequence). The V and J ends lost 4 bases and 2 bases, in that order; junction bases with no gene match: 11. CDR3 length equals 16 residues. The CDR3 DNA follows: TGTGCCAGCAGCTCAATCAGCGGGGAGCTTACCTACGAGCAGTACTTC. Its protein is CASSSISGELTYEQYF.

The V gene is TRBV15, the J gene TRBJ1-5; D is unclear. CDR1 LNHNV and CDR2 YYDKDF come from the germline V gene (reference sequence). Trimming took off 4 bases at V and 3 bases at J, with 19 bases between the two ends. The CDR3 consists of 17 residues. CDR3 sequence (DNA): TGTGCCACCAGCACCAGCCAAATGGTTCTTGCCAATCAGCCCCAGCATTTT. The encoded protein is CATSTSQMVLANQPQHF.

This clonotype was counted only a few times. CDR3 in DNA: TGTGCCAGCAGCTTAGATATACAGGGGAGACCTGAAGCTTTCTTT. Translation: CASSLDIQGRPEAFF. The chain has TRBV7-8 and TRBJ1-1; 7 positions match TRBD1. The CDR3 extends over 15 amino acids. The ends lost 1 base at V and 6 bases at J; junction bases unmatched: 8. Germline loops: CDR1 SGHVS, CDR2 FQNEAQ.

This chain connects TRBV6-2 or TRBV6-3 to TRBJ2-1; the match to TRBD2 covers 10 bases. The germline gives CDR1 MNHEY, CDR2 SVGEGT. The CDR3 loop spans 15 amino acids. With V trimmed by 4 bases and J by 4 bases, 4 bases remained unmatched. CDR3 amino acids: CASSFPLAGYNEQFF. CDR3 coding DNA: TGTGCCAGCAGTTTCCCACTAGCGGGATACAATGAGCAGTTCTTC.